Detailed here is one T cell receptor (beta chain). The data originate from a study of blood T cell repertoires in COVID-19. Profiling relied on immunoSEQ multiplex PCR, and the TCRdb table lists in-frame clones only, not all of them. The sample carries about 130,000 clones, about 76% recorded once. Germline V gene sequence: CDR1 SNHLY, CDR2 FYNNEI. This CDR3 is 15 amino acids long. With 6 bases clipped from V and 0 bases from J, the junction kept 6 bases outside the gene matches. This receptor was identified in a woman in her 70s with COVID-19, enrolled during active disease. The rearrangement uses TRBV2 and TRBJ1-1; 8 nucleotides match TRBD1. The sample consisted of peripheral blood. The CDR3 DNA follows: TGTGCCAGCAGGGGACAGGATATTATGAACACTGAAGCTTTCTTT. It yields the protein CASRGQDIMNTEAFF. The full variable domain, in which reference TRBV2 and TRBJ1-1 provide the parts outside the CDR3, is EPEVTQTPSHQVTQMGQEVILRCVPISNHLYFYWYRQILGQKVEFLVSFYNNEISEKSEIFDDQFSVERPDGSNFTLKIRSTKLEDSAMYFCASRGQDIMNTEAFFGQGTRLTVV.